Listed below are T cell receptor beta chains from one sample, sequenced in a study of early stage breast cancer tumors. Profiled with immunoSEQ multiplex PCR; TCRdb holds only in-frame clones, not every one. This table holds around 41,000 clones, around 72% found once. The specimen was blood. These receptors came from a person aged 50-59 years with breast cancer. Each CDR3 is given with its conserved first and last residue. A D gene is named only where the DNA matches it firmly. Some rows have no size entry. The others give once, few or many, or a class for an expanded clone.

V gene	CDR3 length	J gene	clone size	D gene	CDR3 protein	CDR3 DNA
TRBV5-1	18	TRBJ2-5	.	TRBD2	CASSPLGLSSGRGETQYF	TGCGCCAGCAGCCCCCTCGGCTTGTCTAGCGGGAGGGGAGAGACCCAGTACTTC
TRBV30	16	TRBJ2-3	.	TRBD1	CAWSPLGRGQTDTQYF	TGTGCCTGGAGTCCTCTGGGCAGGGGGCAGACAGATACGCAGTATTTT
TRBV4-3	15	TRBJ2-1	few	TRBD2	CASSQDRGGAGEQFF	TGCGCCAGCAGCCAAGATCGCGGGGGGGCCGGTGAGCAGTTCTTC
TRBV5-1	16	TRBJ2-2	.	TRBD2	CASSLLSSGNTGELFF	TGCGCCAGCAGCTTGCTTTCTAGCGGGAACACCGGGGAGCTGTTTTTT
TRBV10-1	13	TRBJ1-5	.	.	CASTNRADQPQHF	TGCGCCAGCACTAACAGGGCCGATCAGCCCCAGCATTTT
TRBV5-1	14	TRBJ2-5	.	.	CASSAGQIQETQYF	TGCGCCAGCAGCGCCGGACAGATTCAAGAGACCCAGTACTTC
TRBV18	13	TRBJ1-1	.	.	CASSGGAGTEAFF	TGTGCCAGCTCTGGGGGCGCAGGCACTGAAGCTTTCTTT
TRBV9	16	TRBJ2-5	.	TRBD2	CASSVGTSGVGETQYF	TGTGCCAGCAGCGTAGGCACTAGCGGGGTGGGAGAGACCCAGTACTTC
TRBV5-8	14	TRBJ2-3	.	TRBD2	CASSRGLATDTQYF	TGTGCCAGCAGCCGCGGACTAGCCACAGATACGCAGTATTTT
TRBV11-3	16	TRBJ2-1	.	TRBD2	CASSFGTSGGYNEQFF	TGTGCCAGCAGCTTCGGGACTAGCGGGGGTTACAATGAGCAGTTCTTC
TRBV7-7	13	TRBJ2-1	.	.	CASSLDSSNEQFF	TGTGCTAGCAGCTTAGACAGTTCCAATGAGCAGTTCTTC
TRBV19	13	TRBJ1-3	once	.	CASSIDNRNTIYF	TGTGCCAGTAGTATAGATAACAGGAACACCATATATTTT
TRBV5-4	14	TRBJ2-5	.	.	CASSSDGDTGTQYF	TGTGCCAGCAGTTCAGACGGGGATACGGGGACCCAGTACTTC
TRBV6-5	14	TRBJ2-3	.	.	CATEGREATDTQYF	TGTGCCACGGAAGGGCGGGAAGCTACAGATACGCAGTATTTT
TRBV5-8	12	TRBJ1-5	few	.	CASSLESRPQHF	TGTGCCAGCAGCTTGGAGAGTCGGCCCCAGCATTTT
TRBV7-2	16	TRBJ2-5	.	TRBD2	CASSKEASGGLETQYF	TGTGCCAGCAGCAAAGAGGCTAGCGGGGGGTTGGAGACCCAGTACTTC
TRBV7-9	13	TRBJ2-1	.	.	CASSLATGDEQFF	TGTGCCAGCAGCTTAGCGACCGGGGATGAGCAGTTCTTC
TRBV18	14	TRBJ1-1	.	TRBD1	CASSRDRGGTEAFF	TGTGCCAGCTCACGCGACAGGGGAGGGACTGAAGCTTTCTTT
TRBV11-2	14	TRBJ2-6	few	.	CASSLRAGANVLTF	TGTGCCAGCAGCTTACGAGCCGGGGCCAACGTCCTGACTTTC
TRBV15	12	TRBJ1-4	.	TRBD1	CATRTGSEKLFF	TGTGCCACCCGGACAGGGAGTGAAAAACTGTTTTTT
TRBV5-1	17	TRBJ2-1	.	TRBD2	CASSSDGRDYHYNEQFF	TGCGCCAGCAGCTCCGACGGCCGGGACTACCACTACAATGAGCAGTTCTTC
TRBV6-6	15	TRBJ2-3	.	TRBD1	CASSSPDRGTDTQYF	TGTGCCAGCAGTTCCCCGGACAGGGGGACAGATACGCAGTATTTT
TRBV2	15	TRBJ1-2	.	TRBD1	CASSEPGQGGGGYTF	TGTGCCAGCAGTGAACCGGGACAGGGCGGGGGTGGCTACACCTTC
TRBV5-6	12	TRBJ2-7	.	.	CASSFNVLEQYF	TGTGCCAGCAGCTTTAACGTTCTAGAACAGTACTTC